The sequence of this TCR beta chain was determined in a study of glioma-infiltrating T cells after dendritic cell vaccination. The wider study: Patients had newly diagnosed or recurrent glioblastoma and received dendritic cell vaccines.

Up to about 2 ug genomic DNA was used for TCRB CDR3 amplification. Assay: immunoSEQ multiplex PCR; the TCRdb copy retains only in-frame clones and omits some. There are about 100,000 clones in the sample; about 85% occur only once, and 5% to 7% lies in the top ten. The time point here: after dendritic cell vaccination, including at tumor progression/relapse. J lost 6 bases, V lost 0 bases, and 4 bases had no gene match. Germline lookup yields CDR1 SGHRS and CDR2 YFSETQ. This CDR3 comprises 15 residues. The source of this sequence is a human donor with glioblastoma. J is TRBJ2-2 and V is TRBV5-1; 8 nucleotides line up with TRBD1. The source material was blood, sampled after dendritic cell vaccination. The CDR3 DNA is TGCGCCAGCAGCTTGGCAACAGGGGGACCCGGGGAGCTGTTTTTT. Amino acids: CASSLATGGPGELFF.